This TCR beta chain was identified during a study of blood T cell repertoires in COVID-19. The overall study: Sites in the United States, Italy and Spain provided acute and convalescent COVID-19 samples.

Method: immunoSEQ multiplex PCR; TCRdb's copy keeps in-frame clones and lacks some. The table records 300,000 to 500,000 clones, over 75% of them present only once. Germline CDR1 reads SGDLS; CDR2 reads YYNGEE. The CDR3 consists of 12 residues. Deletions cut 4 bases from V and 11 bases from J, with 15 bases between. This TCR was recovered from a woman in her 30s with acute COVID-19. This chain joins TRBV9 and TRBJ1-1, with D uncertain. Sequencing was performed on PBMCs or T cells enriched from blood (not recorded which). In DNA form, the CDR3 reads TGTGCCAGCAGCCCCTCCGCGGGTGGGGCTTTCTTT. Encoded protein: CASSPSAGGAFF.